This T cell receptor (beta chain) derives from a study of T cells in localized non-small cell lung cancer. Study-level findings and limits: Adjacent uninvolved lung tissue had the highest T cell clonality, exceeding tumor. The appearance of a median roughly 53 of the top 100 tumor clones was seen in adjacent lung. Sequencing was limited to one tumor region, leaving the possibility of heterogeneity open.

The CDR3 is made up of 15 amino acids. V was clipped by 3 bases and J by 1 base, with 11 bases between them. Germline CDR1 and CDR2: SGHNT and YENEEA. Here immunoSEQ multiplex PCR was the method, and the copy in TCRdb shows in-frame clones only, minus some. Among around 2,800 clones, about 15% were seen once, and the ten largest hold approximately 13%. In its sample, this clone ranks as medium-sized. Its antigen is undetermined. This receptor was taken from a woman aged 35 to 75 with stage II lung adenocarcinoma. The V and J genes are TRBV11-3 and TRBJ2-3; D possibly corresponds to TRBD2 (6 bases). Sample: lung tumor tissue, taken before any cancer treatment. CDR3 sequence reads: CASSFQGGGTDTQYF. The CDR3 coding sequence is TGTGCCAGCAGCTTTCAGGGCGGGGGCACAGATACGCAGTATTTT.